A selection of T cell receptor beta chains follows, all from one sample in a study of blood T cell repertoires in COVID-19. Clones were read by immunoSEQ multiplex PCR, and TCRdb kept only the in-frame ones, dropping some. Of approximately 120,000 clones listed, 65% to 90% were seen once; the top ten hold 25% to 30%. Sequencing was carried out using peripheral blood. The receptors shown here come from a woman aged 80 or older with acute or convalescent COVID-19. Each CDR3 is given with its conserved first and last residue. A clone size is listed for some rows: how often the clone was seen (once, few, many), or a class if it is expanded.

j_gene: TRBJ1-5
abundance: NA
v_gene: TRBV2
CDR3aa: CASKYRGNGQPQHF

j_gene: TRBJ1-1
abundance: NA
v_gene: TRBV19
CDR3aa: CASSILQTGGSTEAFF

j_gene: TRBJ2-5
abundance: NA
v_gene: TRBV7-8
CDR3aa: CASSLGTSGGAVEETQYF

j_gene: TRBJ2-3
abundance: few
v_gene: TRBV3-1/TRBV3-2
CDR3aa: CASSQPGLPTDTQYF

j_gene: TRBJ2-2
abundance: once
v_gene: TRBV7-2
CDR3aa: CASSLDRAAGELFF

j_gene: TRBJ1-2
abundance: NA
v_gene: TRBV9
CDR3aa: CASSSTGSYGYTF

j_gene: TRBJ1-5
abundance: NA
v_gene: TRBV12-3/TRBV12-4
CDR3aa: CASSMTSNQPQHF

j_gene: TRBJ1-2
abundance: NA
v_gene: TRBV9
CDR3aa: CASSVAGGNLYGYTF

j_gene: TRBJ2-3
abundance: once
v_gene: TRBV5-1
CDR3aa: CASTGGTSISTDTQYF

j_gene: TRBJ2-3
abundance: NA
v_gene: TRBV5-1
CDR3aa: CASSLAQGVGLSTDTQYF

j_gene: TRBJ2-5
abundance: NA
v_gene: TRBV7-7
CDR3aa: CASSLAFYIKETQYF

j_gene: TRBJ2-7
abundance: NA
v_gene: TRBV11-2
CDR3aa: CASSLRARVEQYF

j_gene: TRBJ2-2
abundance: once
v_gene: TRBV2
CDR3aa: CASRRIANTGELFF

j_gene: TRBJ2-5
abundance: once
v_gene: TRBV19
CDR3aa: CASSRELPETQYF